Detailed here is one T cell receptor (beta chain). Enrolled during active infection, Seattle patients were then followed longitudinally. The data originate from a study of blood T cell repertoires in COVID-19. Study-wide background: In each case, the material was cDNA or gDNA derived from T cells, B-cell-depleted T cells, or PBMCs.

CDR1 is SGHTA and CDR2 is FQGNSA in the germline V gene. V was trimmed by 0 bases and J by 5 bases, leaving 10 bases between them. This CDR3 comprises 14 residues. Methods used by the authors: Amplifying reference gene primers gave estimates of nucleated cell counts. Some clones are missing from TCRdb's copy, which holds only in-frame ones; the method was immunoSEQ multiplex PCR. V, J and clone size were drawn from that table, and D and trimming were deduced from the DNA. The table includes 200,000 to 250,000 clones, about 83% detected once. Sequenced: peripheral blood. J is TRBJ1-2 and V is TRBV7-2, with D perhaps matching TRBD1 (5 bases). This clonotype originated in a woman under 40 with COVID-19, enrolled during active disease. The DNA of the CDR3 is TGTGCCAGCAGCTTAGCGGGCAGGGATTATGGCTACACCTTC. Translation: CASSLAGRDYGYTF.